This entry lists 18 T cell receptor beta chains sequenced from one sample in a study of T cells in Graves' hyperthyroidism and ophthalmopathy. TCR beta CDR3 sequences were amplified from RNA transcripts. When the TCR CDR3 underwent first-round RT-PCR, the HTBI primer set was used. In TCRdb, the multiplex PCR reads were re-called with MiXCR into one record per CDR3 protein. Altogether roughly 650,000 distinct CDR3 sequences are present, about a sixth being singletons, with the ten largest covering 3% to 4%. The sequenced sample consisted of blood. These receptors originate from a woman between 40 and 50 years old with Graves' ophthalmopathy.

This clonotype was counted only a few times. The chain employs TRBV2 and TRBJ1-1, with D unresolved. The V and J ends lost 6 bases and 3 bases respectively, with 8 bases between them. Germline V gene sequence: CDR1 SNHLY, CDR2 FYNNEI. The CDR3 extends over 12 amino acids. CDR3 DNA: TGTGCCAGCAGGGCGGATTACACTGAAGCTTTCTTT. This encodes CASRADYTEAFF.

In this sample, this clonotype turned up many times. The chain is built from TRBV20-1 and TRBJ1-1, with TRBD1 as a possible D gene (6 bases). The V end was cut by 4 bases, the J end by 7 bases, with 16 bases between. The germline V gene has CDR1 DFQATT and CDR2 SNEGSKA (reference sequence). This CDR3 contains 13 residues. The CDR3 DNA is TGCAGTGCTATCCCAGGGGTTGGTAATGAAGCTTTCTTT. Residues: CSAIPGVGNEAFF.

The chain employs TRBV6-1 and TRBJ2-7; D possibly corresponds to TRBD1 (6 bases). The CDR3 has 15 amino acids. CDR1 and CDR2 from the germline V gene are MNHNS and SASEGT. V dropped 4 bases and J dropped 2 bases, with 15 bases sitting between them. The CDR3 nucleotides read TGTGCCAGCAGTGTTGGGACATTTGGACCCTACGAGCAGTACTTC. Translated, it gives CASSVGTFGPYEQYF.

This clonotype appeared many times. V usage is TRBV7-9 and J usage is TRBJ2-7; 9 nucleotides align to TRBD1. V gave up 5 bases and J gave up 2 bases; unmatched junction bases: 7. Per germline, CDR1 SEHNR and CDR2 FQNEAQ (reference sequence). CDR3 length: 15 residues. The CDR3 reads CASSGPGQGAYEQYF. The CDR3 coding sequence is TGTGCCAGCAGCGGACCGGGACAGGGTGCCTACGAGCAGTACTTC.

The chain has TRBV5-1 and TRBJ2-7; D is unclear. The CDR3 runs to 13 residues. Germline CDR1 reads SGHRS; CDR2 reads YFSETQ. Trimming removed 2 bases from V and 4 bases from J, with 10 bases in between. DNA of the CDR3: TGCGCCAGCAGCTTCGTGGGGAAATACGAGCAGTACTTC. Translation: CASSFVGKYEQYF. Full variable domain (missing parts from reference TRBV5-1 and TRBJ2-7): KAGVTQTPRYLIKTRGQQVTLSCSPISGHRSVSWYQQTPGQGLQFLFEYFSETQRNKGNFPGRFSGRQFSNSRSEMNVSTLELGDSALYLCASSFVGKYEQYFGPGTRLTVT.

This clonotype has a count of ten or more. The V gene is TRBV2, the J gene TRBJ2-7; possibly TRBD1 for D (5 bases). Trimming removed 6 bases at V and 4 bases at J, with 7 bases between. The CDR3 totals 11 residues. Germline values: CDR1 SNHLY, CDR2 FYNNEI. In DNA, the CDR3 is TGTGCCAGCAGCAGGGCATACGAGCAGTACTTC. Protein product: CASSRAYEQYF.

The chain uses TRBV6-2 or TRBV6-3 and TRBJ2-5; 11 bases line up with TRBD2. The germline gives CDR1 MNHEY, CDR2 SVGEGT. This CDR3 spans 13 amino acids. Trimming took 3 bases from V and 14 from J; bases not matched to a gene: 8. CDR3 sequence (DNA): TGTGCCAGCAGTTATCTAGCGGGAGGCGCCGGTTACTTC. The encoded protein is CASSYLAGGAGYF.

The chain carries TRBV5-1 and TRBJ2-1; 8 nucleotides line up with TRBD2. Trimming cost V 8 bases and J 5 bases; bases outside gene matches: 6. CDR1 and CDR2 from the germline V gene are SGHRS and YFSETQ. The CDR3 is 13 amino acids. CDR3 residues: CASALAGHNEQFF. The CDR3 region has the DNA TGCGCCAGTGCTCTAGCGGGCCACAATGAGCAGTTCTTC.

This clonotype has at least ten counts. The chain recombines TRBV5-1 with TRBJ2-1; 8 nucleotides agree with TRBD1. The germline CDR1 and CDR2 sequences are SGHRS and YFSETQ. The junction had 15 bases not matched to a gene; V was cut back by 5 bases and J by 5 bases. The CDR3 runs to 17 residues. DNA of the CDR3: TGCGCCAGCAGAGGACAGGGATTTTTCCGGGACAACAATGAGCAGTTCTTC. Translating it yields CASRGQGFFRDNNEQFF.

This clonotype was counted only a few times. The V gene is TRBV5-1, the J gene TRBJ2-7, with TRBD1 matching over 10 bases. The CDR3 spans 16 residues. Per the germline V gene, CDR1 is SGHRS and CDR2 is YFSETQ. The V segment lost 0 bases and the J segment 4 bases; nucleotides outside the gene matches: 7. Here the CDR3 DNA reads TGCGCCAGCAGCTTGGCCTATGGACAGGGGGATTACGAGCAGTACTTC. Amino acid sequence: CASSLAYGQGDYEQYF. The entire variable domain, with the rest obtained from reference TRBV5-1 and TRBJ2-7, is as follows: KAGVTQTPRYLIKTRGQQVTLSCSPISGHRSVSWYQQTPGQGLQFLFEYFSETQRNKGNFPGRFSGRQFSNSRSEMNVSTLELGDSALYLCASSLAYGQGDYEQYFGPGTRLTVT.

This clonotype appeared a few times. A much more abundant neighbour one base away suggests this may be a read error. The chain combines TRBV5-1 with TRBJ2-7; the D gene is possibly TRBD2 (6 bases). The J call may not be correct, given that the DNA end is closer to TRBJ2-1. This CDR3 is 16 amino acids long. Germline CDR1 reads SGHRS; CDR2 reads YFSETQ. CDR3 loop: CASSLRRDVGNYEQFF. Written as DNA, the CDR3 is TGCGCCAGCAGCTTGAGGCGGGACGTTGGGAACTACGAGCAGTTCTTC.

The gene calls are TRBV28 and TRBJ1-2; 11 bases line up with TRBD1. There are 16 residues in the CDR3. The germline V gene has CDR1 MDHEN and CDR2 SYDVKM. V shed 5 bases and J 6 bases; nucleotides not matched to a gene: 11. CDR3 loop: CASSPAGTGGRHGYTF. The DNA of the CDR3 is TGTGCCAGCAGTCCGGCCGGGACAGGGGGGCGTCATGGCTACACCTTC.

This clonotype was counted only a few times. The germline gene is not matched at one end of the junction; a read error may be the cause. The rearrangement links TRBV11-2 to TRBJ1-2, with 9 nucleotides matching TRBD1. The CDR3 covers 19 residues. CDR1 and CDR2 (germline): SGHAT, FQNNGV. CDR3 DNA: TGTGCCAGCATCTTACTACCCGGGACAGGGTTTCAGGGGGGCTATGGCTACACCTTC. Its translation: CASILLPGTGFQGGYGYTF.

DNA for the CDR3: TGTGCCAGCAGTTCGCGACCGGGACAGGGGAAGGACACTGAAGCTTTCTTT. It yields the protein CASSSRPGQGKDTEAFF. This chain joins TRBV28 and TRBJ1-1; 10 bases match TRBD1. The CDR3 is 17 residues long. Trimming removed 4 bases from V and 3 bases from J; junction bases left unmatched: 11. The germline V gene encodes CDR1 MDHEN and CDR2 SYDVKM. Drawing the rest from reference TRBV28 and TRBJ1-1, the complete variable domain is DVKVTQSSRYLVKRTGEKVFLECVQDMDHENMFWYRQDPGLGLRLIYFSYDVKMKEKGDIPEGYSVSREKKERFSLILESASTNQTSMYLCASSSRPGQGKDTEAFFGQGTRLTVV.

This chain connects TRBV30 to TRBJ1-5, with a tentative D call TRBD1 (5 bases). Germline V gene sequence: CDR1 GTSNPN, CDR2 SVGIG (reference sequence). This CDR3 is 14 amino acids long. The V gene lost 1 base and the J gene lost 3 bases, with 10 bases spanning the gap. CDR3 bases: TGTGCCTGGAGTGAGGGGCAGTACAATCAGCCCCAGCATTTT. Protein sequence: CAWSEGQYNQPQHF. The whole variable domain, remainder taken from reference TRBV30 and TRBJ1-5, is SQTIHQWPATLVQPVGSPLSLECTVEGTSNPNLYWYRQAAGRGLQLLFYSVGIGQISSEVPQNLSASRPQDRQFILSSKKLLLSDSGFYLCAWSEGQYNQPQHFGDGTRLSIL.

V gene TRBV5-8 combines with J gene TRBJ2-6, with 9 bases aligning to TRBD1. Germline V gene sequence: CDR1 SGHTS, CDR2 YDEGEE. CDR3 length equals 20 residues. Losses at the gene ends were 6 bases for V and 1 base for J; bases not matched to a gene: 17. The DNA of the CDR3 is TGTGCCAGCACCCTCACCCCGTGGGACAGGGAAAAATCTGGGGCCAACGTCCTGACTTTC. Residues: CASTLTPWDREKSGANVLTF. The variable domain in full, with the rest retrieved from reference TRBV5-8 and TRBJ2-6, is EAGVTQSPTHLIKTRGQQATLRCSPISGHTSVYWYQQALGLGLQFLLWYDEGEERNRGNFPPRFSGRQFPNYSSELNVNALELEDSALYLCASTLTPWDREKSGANVLTFGAGSRLTVL.

Comments on this clonotype: Given a much more abundant clone one base away, this may be a read error. The V and J genes are TRBV5-1 and TRBJ1-1; weak D call: TRBD1 (6 bases). This CDR3 contains 15 residues. With 0 bases removed from V and 2 bases from J, the gap between germline ends came to 11 bases. Germline CDR1 is SGHRS and CDR2 is YFSETQ. For the CDR3, the DNA is TGCGCCAGCAGCTTGGACGGACAGCGTAACACTGAAGCTTTCTTT. Translated, it gives CASSLDGQRNTEAFF.

This clonotype showed up many times. This rearrangement joins TRBV28 to TRBJ2-2; unclear D gene. The CDR3 spans 16 residues. Trimming removed 2 bases at V and 4 bases at J, with 14 bases between. CDR1 is MDHEN, CDR2 SYDVKM, per germline. The CDR3 loop is CASSLGVTGITGELFF. CDR3 sequence (DNA): TGTGCCAGCAGTTTAGGGGTCACGGGTATCACCGGGGAGCTGTTTTTT.